The rows below give T cell receptor beta chains drawn from one sample of a study of cytomegalovirus exposure and HLA in healthy donors. Repertoires were generated with immunoSEQ multiplex PCR, while TCRdb's copy carries only in-frame clones and drops some. The data show 130,000 or so clones, with 70% to 80% seen just once and 0.94% held by the top ten. The material sequenced was PBMCs. The receptors originated from a woman in her fifties or sixties in good health and CMV-seronegative. Each CDR3 is given with its conserved first and last residue. Fields, in order: clone size, J gene, D gene, V gene, CDR3 protein, CDR3 DNA. The D gene is left open where the match is weak. Some rows mark clone size as missing; the rest say once, few, many or name a class of expanded clone.

-,TRBJ1-4,TRBD1,TRBV10-3,CATGQGAAREEKLFF,TGTGCCACCGGACAGGGGGCGGCTCGGGAGGAAAAACTGTTTTTT
-,TRBJ2-3,-,TRBV10-3,CAISESGRGRTDTQYF,TGTGCCATCAGTGAGTCGGGGCGGGGGCGCACAGATACGCAGTATTTT
-,TRBJ1-5,TRBD1,TRBV7-2,CASSLGTVNQPQHF,TGCGCCAGCAGCTTAGGGACAGTTAATCAGCCCCAGCATTTT
-,TRBJ1-3,TRBD1,TRBV30,CAWAGGKGNTIYF,TGTGCCTGGGCAGGGGGTAAAGGAAACACCATATATTTT
-,TRBJ1-2,TRBD1,TRBV9,CASSPGQTNYGYTF,TGTGCCAGCAGCCCGGGACAGACTAACTATGGCTACACCTTC
-,TRBJ2-7,TRBD2,TRBV28,CASSLGSGRIGSYEQYF,TGTGCCAGCAGCCTGGGCAGCGGGAGAATTGGCTCCTACGAGCAGTACTTC
-,TRBJ2-5,-,TRBV27,CASSPPNQETQYF,TGTGCCAGCAGTCCCCCCAATCAAGAGACCCAGTACTTC
once,TRBJ2-7,TRBD1,TRBV11-3,CASSLGTDEQYF,TGTGCCAGCAGCTTGGGGACAGACGAGCAGTACTTC
-,TRBJ2-5,TRBD2,TRBV4-1,CASSQGTSAPQETQYF,TGCGCCAGCAGCCAAGGGACTAGCGCGCCTCAAGAGACCCAGTACTTC
-,TRBJ2-6,-,TRBV6-1,CASSGGGSGANVLTF,TGTGCCAGCAGTGGAGGGGGCTCTGGGGCCAACGTCCTGACTTTC
-,TRBJ1-6,-,TRBV9,CASSVDRGASPLHF,TGTGCCAGCAGCGTCGACCGGGGTGCTTCACCCCTCCACTTT
-,TRBJ1-5,-,TRBV30,CAWGDGENQPQHF,TGTGCCTGGGGAGATGGGGAGAATCAGCCCCAGCATTTT
-,TRBJ1-1,-,TRBV18,CASSPELGTSNTEAFF,TGTGCCAGCTCACCGGAATTAGGGACATCGAACACTGAAGCTTTCTTT
-,TRBJ2-1,TRBD2,TRBV19,CASSIRGGSYNEQFF,TGTGCCAGTAGTATTCGGGGGGGGTCCTACAATGAGCAGTTCTTC
-,TRBJ1-1,TRBD1,TRBV2,CASSPAGGNTEAFF,TGTGCCAGCAGCCCAGCAGGGGGAAACACTGAAGCTTTCTTT
-,TRBJ1-1,-,TRBV11-1,CASSSRRGMGAFF,TGTGCCAGCAGCTCCCGTCGGGGTATGGGGGCTTTCTTT
few,TRBJ2-1,TRBD2,TRBV19,CASRRREGVNEQFF,TGTGCCAGTAGGAGGCGGGAGGGGGTCAATGAGCAGTTCTTC
-,TRBJ2-3,-,TRBV5-1,CASGTTGAATDTQYF,TGCGCCAGCGGTACCACTGGGGCCGCCACAGATACGCAGTATTTT
-,TRBJ2-5,-,TRBV29-1,CSVVSEGQETQYF,TGCAGCGTTGTGTCGGAGGGCCAAGAGACCCAGTACTTC
-,TRBJ2-1,TRBD1,TRBV10-1,CASSESGQGYYNEQFF,TGCGCCAGCAGTGAGTCGGGACAGGGGTACTACAATGAGCAGTTCTTC
-,TRBJ2-7,TRBD1,TRBV30,CAWSPDRGLYEQYF,TGTGCCTGGAGTCCGGACAGGGGGTTGTACGAGCAGTACTTC
-,TRBJ2-7,-,TRBV4-1,CASRHSDSFYEQYF,TGCGCCAGCAGACACAGTGACAGTTTCTACGAGCAGTACTTC
-,TRBJ2-1,-,TRBV4-2,CASELGDEQFF,TGTGCCAGCGAGCTAGGGGATGAGCAGTTCTTC
-,TRBJ1-2,TRBD1,TRBV6-1,CASRADRGNYGYTF,TGTGCCAGCAGGGCCGACAGGGGGAACTATGGCTACACCTTC
-,TRBJ2-2,-,TRBV29-1,CSAETTKGGTGELFF,TGCAGCGCCGAGACCACGAAAGGGGGCACCGGGGAGCTGTTTTTT
-,TRBJ2-5,-,TRBV9,CASSVGAEGTQYF,TGTGCCAGCAGCGTAGGGGCCGAAGGGACCCAGTACTTC
-,TRBJ1-1,TRBD1,TRBV5-1,CASSLLGQGVGEAFF,TGCGCCAGCAGCTTGTTGGGACAGGGGGTGGGTGAAGCTTTCTTT
-,TRBJ2-7,-,TRBV27,CASSPQGPREYF,TGTGCCAGCAGTCCACAGGGACCCCGGGAGTACTTC
-,TRBJ2-5,TRBD2,TRBV12-5,CASGFEAGGPRETQYF,TGTGCTAGTGGTTTCGAGGCGGGAGGGCCGCGGGAGACCCAGTACTTC